This T cell receptor (beta chain) was captured in a study of blood T cell repertoires in COVID-19. In the study overall: Italy, Spain and the United States were the sources of the convalescent and acute COVID-19 samples. T cells, B-cell-depleted T cells, or PBMCs provided the cDNA or gDNA that served as material.

How the authors handled the data: Nucleated cell counts were estimated from reference gene primer amplification. Generated by immunoSEQ multiplex PCR, the TCRdb table keeps only in-frame clones and is missing some. V, J and clone size are taken as reported in that table, and D and trimming were inferred from the DNA itself. Seen here are 130,000 or so clones, 84% observed once, and the top ten hold about 13%. With 6 bases clipped from V and 4 bases from J, the junction kept 9 bases outside the gene matches. Germline V gives CDR1 MNHEY, CDR2 SMNVEV (reference sequence). CDR3 size: 14 residues. Sequencing was performed on peripheral blood. The chain is built from TRBV27 and TRBJ2-7, with TRBD1 matching 7 bases. This TCR was sampled from a human donor in a cohort sampled during active COVID-19. The CDR3 nucleotides read TGTGCCAGCAGCCCCCTGGGACAGATGTACGAGCAGTACTTC. The encoded protein is CASSPLGQMYEQYF.